Listed below are T cell receptor beta chains from one sample, sequenced in a study of shared clonotypes between healthy human individuals. Produced via immunoSEQ multiplex PCR; TCRdb's table is partial and in-frame only. Of approximately 600,000 clones in the sample, 95% are singletons; the top ten hold 0.11%. Sequenced: naive CD8+ T cells sorted from blood. Source of these receptors: a woman between 25 and 40 years old in good health. Both conserved end residues are trimmed from each CDR3. The order of the fields is V gene, CDR3 protein.

V: TRBV9; CDR3: ASSPRDSVAKNIQY
V: TRBV19; CDR3: ASSLSPGQEFHNEQF
V: TRBV25-1; CDR3: ASSASPRGNYGYT
V: TRBV27; CDR3: ASSLSMGEGAPFEQY
V: TRBV29-1; CDR3: SVEGSYEQY
V: TRBV10-3; CDR3: AISGLAGGPVIEQY
V: TRBV18; CDR3: ASLEPGTMPSGANVLT
V: TRBV13; CDR3: ASSLLGEAF
V: TRBV6-4; CDR3: ASSDFPGGPSGDGYT
V: TRBV15; CDR3: ATSTGQGVVQPQH
V: TRBV28; CDR3: ASSPSTSAEAYEQY
V: TRBV7-9; CDR3: ASGTNSGTSGRAYNEQF
V: TRBV5-4; CDR3: ASSLAPGQGTGELF
V: TRBV11-2; CDR3: ASSPFDPPYEELF
V: TRBV30; CDR3: AWSVLSGDTQY
V: TRBV4-1; CDR3: ASSQAVGRANNEQF
V: TRBV27; CDR3: ASSGLGASGANVLT
V: TRBV27; CDR3: ASSSDYTDTQY
V: TRBV7-9; CDR3: ASNLRLAGVSNEQF
V: TRBV5-1; CDR3: ASSPIAGVANEQF
V: TRBV28; CDR3: ASSQGAENQPQH
V: TRBV6-1; CDR3: ASRDGGGQPQH
V: TRBV27; CDR3: ASRAAGAIPYEQY
V: TRBV7-3; CDR3: ASSQNTGLAVGHNEQF
V: TRBV25-1; CDR3: ASSDHDPRWGYT
V: TRBV11-2; CDR3: ASSLQSGRPRTGELF
V: TRBV5-5; CDR3: ASSLEVTDSYEQY
V: TRBV4-1; CDR3: ASSQTGGQPQH
V: TRBV5-6; CDR3: ASSFSGLQPQH
V: TRBV28; CDR3: ASKQGGAYGYT
V: TRBV5-1; CDR3: ASSPGTGKNEQF
V: TRBV4-2; CDR3: ASSLAPLAYEQY
V: TRBV7-9; CDR3: ASSLSDSSYNEQF
V: TRBV5-6; CDR3: ASSRNTEAF
V: TRBV19; CDR3: ASSIDLEGGLNEQF
V: TRBV4-1; CDR3: ASSQGSTAGNEKLF
V: TRBV5-1; CDR3: ASSYSGSSHEQY
V: TRBV5-4; CDR3: ASSLETDEKLF
V: TRBV29-1; CDR3: SVVGTTYNEQF
V: TRBV28; CDR3: ASSFGTVTEKLF
V: TRBV2; CDR3: ASRKPVHPYEQY
V: TRBV9; CDR3: ASSAGQGIVYEQY
V: TRBV28; CDR3: ASSRDSGTNEKLF
V: TRBV28; CDR3: ASSPVDSNQPQH
V: TRBV6-6; CDR3: ASSYGGSGRFYEQY
V: TRBV7-2; CDR3: ASSLYSGTSSYEQY
V: TRBV5-6; CDR3: ASSLQGAQPQH
V: TRBV27; CDR3: ASSFTELGGYT
V: TRBV27; CDR3: ASSGTGWEKLF
V: TRBV10-3; CDR3: AIKPAGNANTGELF
V: TRBV27; CDR3: ASSPSTNYGYT